One sample yielded the 4 T cell receptor beta chains listed below, sequenced in a study of regulatory T cells in long-lasting Graves disease. Time point of the sample: newly diagnosed GD, antithyroid drugs for less than 3 months. Researchers made the TCR library from RNA that was extracted from PBMCs. Libraries of TCR beta came from iRepertoire HTBI primers plus Arm-PCR of CDR3 regions. TCRdb used MiXCR to reprocess the multiplex PCR reads, holding one entry per CDR3 protein. The profile shows approximately 270,000 distinct CDR3 sequences, 15% to 20% of them singletons. This sample was also put to use in a study of T cells in Graves' hyperthyroidism and ophthalmopathy.

The sample here was peripheral blood mononuclear cells (PBMCs), taken at new diagnosis, from a patient treated with antithyroid drugs. These receptors were obtained from a woman aged 25-40 years with Graves disease.

This clonotype was detected ten times or more. The CDR3 sequence is CASSLSGTALAKNIQYF. The DNA of the CDR3 is TGTGCCAGCAGTTTATCCGGGACAGCTCTAGCCAAAAACATTCAGTACTTC. V gene TRBV12-3 or TRBV12-4 combines with J gene TRBJ2-4, with 7 bases lining up with TRBD1. The CDR3 is made up of 17 amino acids. The ends lost 2 bases at V and 0 bases at J; junction bases unmatched: 7.

This clonotype showed up just a few times. The rearrangement joins TRBV6-1 to TRBJ1-1; D ambiguous. V lost 2 bases and J lost 1, with 11 bases in between. CDR3 size: 15 residues. Germline CDR1 MNHNS, CDR2 SASEGT. CDR3 coding DNA: TGTGCCAGCAGTGAATATTTCGTCGGGAACACTGAAGCTTTCTTT. It is translated as CASSEYFVGNTEAFF.

Ten or more counts support this clonotype. V gene TRBV12-3 or TRBV12-4 combines with J gene TRBJ1-6, with D possibly being TRBD1 (5 bases). There are 13 residues in the CDR3. Deletions cut 0 bases from V and 8 bases from J, with 5 bases between. Here the CDR3 reads CASSLAGDSPLHF. The DNA of the CDR3 is TGTGCCAGCAGTTTAGCGGGGGATTCACCCCTCCACTTT.

This chain uses TRBV4-1 with TRBJ2-4; D is unclear. V lost 5 bases and J 2 bases, leaving 13 bases between the germline ends. The CDR3 is 15 residues long. The V gene's germline CDR1 is MGHRA and CDR2 YSYEKL. This chain's CDR3 is CASSDTRLSKNIQYF. In nucleotides, the CDR3 is TGCGCCAGCAGCGACACAAGGCTCTCCAAAAACATTCAGTACTTC.